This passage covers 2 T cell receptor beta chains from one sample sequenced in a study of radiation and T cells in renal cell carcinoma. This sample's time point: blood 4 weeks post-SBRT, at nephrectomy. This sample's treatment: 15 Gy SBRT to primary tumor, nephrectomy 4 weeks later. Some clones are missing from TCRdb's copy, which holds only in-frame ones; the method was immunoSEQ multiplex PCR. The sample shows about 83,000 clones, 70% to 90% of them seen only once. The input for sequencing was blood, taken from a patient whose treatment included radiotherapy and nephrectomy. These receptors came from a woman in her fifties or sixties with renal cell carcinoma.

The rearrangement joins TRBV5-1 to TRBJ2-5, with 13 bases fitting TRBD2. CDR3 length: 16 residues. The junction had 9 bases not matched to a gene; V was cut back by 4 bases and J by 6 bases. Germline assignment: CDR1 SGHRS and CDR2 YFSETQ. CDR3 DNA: TGCGCCAGCAGCCCTACTAGCGGGGGGGTTCCACAGACCCAGTACTTC. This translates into CASSPTSGGVPQTQYF.

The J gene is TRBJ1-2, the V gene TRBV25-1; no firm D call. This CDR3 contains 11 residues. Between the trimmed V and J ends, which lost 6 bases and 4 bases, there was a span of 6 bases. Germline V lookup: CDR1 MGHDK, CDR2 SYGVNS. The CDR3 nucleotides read TGTGCCAGCAGAGCCCCCTATGGCTACACCTTC. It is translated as CASRAPYGYTF.